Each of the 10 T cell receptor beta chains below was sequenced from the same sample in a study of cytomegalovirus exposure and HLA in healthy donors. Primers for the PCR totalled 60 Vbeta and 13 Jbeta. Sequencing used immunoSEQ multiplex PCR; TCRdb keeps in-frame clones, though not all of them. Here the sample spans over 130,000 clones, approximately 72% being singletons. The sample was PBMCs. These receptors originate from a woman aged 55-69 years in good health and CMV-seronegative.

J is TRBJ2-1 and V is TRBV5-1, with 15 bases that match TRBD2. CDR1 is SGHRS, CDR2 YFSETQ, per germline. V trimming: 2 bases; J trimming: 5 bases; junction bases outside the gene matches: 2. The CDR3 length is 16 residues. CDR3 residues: CASSFGTSGGNNEQFF. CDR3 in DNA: TGCGCCAGCAGCTTTGGGACTAGCGGGGGGAACAATGAGCAGTTCTTC. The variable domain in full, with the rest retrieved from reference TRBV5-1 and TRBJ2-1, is KAGVTQTPRYLIKTRGQQVTLSCSPISGHRSVSWYQQTPGQGLQFLFEYFSETQRNKGNFPGRFSGRQFSNSRSEMNVSTLELGDSALYLCASSFGTSGGNNEQFFGPGTRLTVL.

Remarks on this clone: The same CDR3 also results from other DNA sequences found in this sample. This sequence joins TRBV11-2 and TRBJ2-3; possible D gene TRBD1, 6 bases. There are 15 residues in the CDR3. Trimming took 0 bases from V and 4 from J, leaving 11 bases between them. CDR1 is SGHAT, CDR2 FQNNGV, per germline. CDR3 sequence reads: CASSLEGAGADTQYF. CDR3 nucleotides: TGTGCCAGCAGCTTAGAGGGGGCCGGGGCAGATACGCAGTATTTT.

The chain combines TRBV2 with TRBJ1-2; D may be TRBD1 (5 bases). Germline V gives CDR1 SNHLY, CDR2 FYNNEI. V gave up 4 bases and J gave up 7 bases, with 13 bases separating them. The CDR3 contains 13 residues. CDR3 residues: CASSVSQGTGYTF. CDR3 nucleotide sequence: TGTGCCAGCAGTGTGAGTCAGGGTACTGGCTACACCTTC.

CDR3 DNA sequence: TGCGCCAGCAGCTCGACGGGCTCCTACAATGAGCAGTTCTTC. Translating it yields CASSSTGSYNEQFF. The chain uses TRBV5-1 and TRBJ2-1, with D unresolved. The CDR3 loop spans 14 amino acids. The V gene lost 3 bases and the J gene lost 0 bases, with 7 bases spanning the gap. Germline-derived CDR1 and CDR2 are SGHRS and YFSETQ.

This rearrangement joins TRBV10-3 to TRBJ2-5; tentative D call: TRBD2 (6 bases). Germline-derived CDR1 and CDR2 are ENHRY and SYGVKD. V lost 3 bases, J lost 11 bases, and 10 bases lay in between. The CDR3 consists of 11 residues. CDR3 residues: CAISDPGEQYF. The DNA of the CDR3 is TGTGCCATCAGTGATCCGGGGGAGCAGTACTTC.

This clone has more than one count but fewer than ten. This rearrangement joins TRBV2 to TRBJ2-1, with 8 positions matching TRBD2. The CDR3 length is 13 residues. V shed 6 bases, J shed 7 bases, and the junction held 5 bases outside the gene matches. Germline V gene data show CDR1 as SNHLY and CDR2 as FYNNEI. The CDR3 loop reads CASRRGAGNEQFF. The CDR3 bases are TGTGCCAGCAGGCGGGGGGCGGGGAATGAGCAGTTCTTC.

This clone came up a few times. CDR3 bases: TGCAGCGTTGGTCCCAGGACAGATACGCAGTATTTT. Its translation is CSVGPRTDTQYF. The chain employs TRBV29-1 and TRBJ2-3; D gene ambiguous. Germline assignment: CDR1 SQVTM and CDR2 ANQGSEA. The CDR3 covers 12 residues. V was clipped by 4 bases and J by 3 bases, with 8 bases between them.

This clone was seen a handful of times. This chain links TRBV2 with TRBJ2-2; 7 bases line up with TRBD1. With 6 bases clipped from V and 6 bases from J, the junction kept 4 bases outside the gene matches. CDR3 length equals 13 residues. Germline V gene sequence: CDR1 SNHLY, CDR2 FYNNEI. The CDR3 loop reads CASSDRVPGELFF. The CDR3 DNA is TGTGCCAGCAGCGACAGGGTTCCCGGGGAGCTGTTTTTT.

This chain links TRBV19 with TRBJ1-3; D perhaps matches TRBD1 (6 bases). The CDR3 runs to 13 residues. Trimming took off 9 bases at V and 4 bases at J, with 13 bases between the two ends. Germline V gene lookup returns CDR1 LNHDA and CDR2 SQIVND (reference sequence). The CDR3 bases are TGTGCCAGCAGCCGAGGGGGAGGAAACACCATATATTTT. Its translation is CASSRGGGNTIYF.

CDR3 in amino acids: CASSPTVSSYNEQFF. CDR3 nucleotides: TGTGCCAGCAGCCCAACGGTAAGCTCCTACAATGAGCAGTTCTTC. This rearrangement joins TRBV9 to TRBJ2-1; D gene ambiguous. Germline V gives CDR1 SGDLS, CDR2 YYNGEE. The CDR3 is 15 residues long. Between the trimmed V and J ends, which lost 4 bases and 0 bases, there was a span of 11 bases. The full variable domain, rest sourced from reference TRBV9 and TRBJ2-1, is DSGVTQTPKHLITATGQRVTLRCSPRSGDLSVYWYQQSLDQGLQFLIQYYNGEERAKGNILERFSAQQFPDLHSELNLSSLELGDSALYFCASSPTVSSYNEQFFGPGTRLTVL.